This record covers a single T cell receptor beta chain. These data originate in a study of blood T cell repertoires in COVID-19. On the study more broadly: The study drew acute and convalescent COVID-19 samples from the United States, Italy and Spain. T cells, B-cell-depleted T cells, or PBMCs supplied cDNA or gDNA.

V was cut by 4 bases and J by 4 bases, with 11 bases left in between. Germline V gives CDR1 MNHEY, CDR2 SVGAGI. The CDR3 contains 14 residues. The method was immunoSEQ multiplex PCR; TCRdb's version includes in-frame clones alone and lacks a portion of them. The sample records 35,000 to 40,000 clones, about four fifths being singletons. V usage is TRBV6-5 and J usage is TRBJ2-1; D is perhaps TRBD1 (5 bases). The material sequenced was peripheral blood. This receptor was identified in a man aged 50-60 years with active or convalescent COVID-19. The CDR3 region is CASSLSTAYNEQFF. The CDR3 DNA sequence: TGTGCCAGCAGTTTGTCGACAGCGTACAATGAGCAGTTCTTC.